A selection of T cell receptor beta chains follows, all from one sample in a study of radiation and T cells in renal cell carcinoma. Profiling relied on immunoSEQ multiplex PCR, and the TCRdb table lists in-frame clones only, not all of them. The sample lists about 130,000 clones; about four fifths were seen once. The source material was blood, sampled from a patient whose treatment included radiotherapy and nephrectomy. The receptors originated from a woman aged 60-70 years with renal cell carcinoma. Both conserved end residues are part of each CDR3. The order of the fields is clone size, V gene, J gene, D gene, CDR3 DNA, CDR3 protein. A D gene is named only where the DNA matches it firmly. Size is stated for part of the rows, as once, few or many counts, or as a class when the clone is expanded.

abundance: NA; v_gene: TRBV6-5; j_gene: TRBJ2-7; d_gene: NA; CDR3nt: TGTGCCAGCAGTATCGACGGCTACGAGCAGTACTTC; CDR3aa: CASSIDGYEQYF
abundance: NA; v_gene: TRBV4-2; j_gene: TRBJ2-3; d_gene: NA; CDR3nt: TGTGCCAGCAGCCAAACCCAGCGGAGCACAGATACGCAGTATTTT; CDR3aa: CASSQTQRSTDTQYF
abundance: NA; v_gene: TRBV2; j_gene: TRBJ1-4; d_gene: NA; CDR3nt: TGTGCCAGCAGCAAGCCTGCGATACCAACTAATGAAAAACTGTTTTTT; CDR3aa: CASSKPAIPTNEKLFF
abundance: NA; v_gene: TRBV7-9; j_gene: TRBJ1-5; d_gene: NA; CDR3nt: TGTGCCAGCAGTAGGGAGGATCAGCCCCAGCATTTT; CDR3aa: CASSREDQPQHF
abundance: NA; v_gene: TRBV9; j_gene: TRBJ2-2; d_gene: NA; CDR3nt: TGTGCCAGCAGTTCCGCTGGCGGGGAGCTGTTTTTT; CDR3aa: CASSSAGGELFF
abundance: NA; v_gene: TRBV19; j_gene: TRBJ2-4; d_gene: TRBD2; CDR3nt: TGTGCCAGTAGTATTAGCGGGCTCAGGCCCGAAAACATTCAGTACTTC; CDR3aa: CASSISGLRPENIQYF
abundance: NA; v_gene: TRBV6-1; j_gene: TRBJ1-2; d_gene: NA; CDR3nt: TGTGCCAGCAGTATCAGCCCAAACTATGGCTACACCTTC; CDR3aa: CASSISPNYGYTF
abundance: NA; v_gene: TRBV19; j_gene: TRBJ2-7; d_gene: TRBD1; CDR3nt: TGTGCCAGTAGTATTACGACAGGGAATACGTGGGAGCAGTACTTC; CDR3aa: CASSITTGNTWEQYF
abundance: NA; v_gene: TRBV9; j_gene: TRBJ2-4; d_gene: TRBD2; CDR3nt: TGTGCCAGCAGCGTAGCGGCTAGCGGGAGCTATAGCATTCAGTACTTC; CDR3aa: CASSVAASGSYSIQYF
abundance: NA; v_gene: TRBV29-1; j_gene: TRBJ2-2; d_gene: NA; CDR3nt: TGCAGCGGGTTGGCCGGGACTCTGAACACCGGGGAGCTGTTTTTT; CDR3aa: CSGLAGTLNTGELFF
abundance: NA; v_gene: TRBV4-2; j_gene: TRBJ2-1; d_gene: TRBD2; CDR3nt: TGTGCCAGCAGCCAAGAGGGGAGACTAGCGGTCGGTGAGCAGTTCTTC; CDR3aa: CASSQEGRLAVGEQFF
abundance: once; v_gene: TRBV6-6; j_gene: TRBJ2-7; d_gene: NA; CDR3nt: TGTGCCAGCAGCAGACCGGGCCCCAACGCCTACGAGCAGTACTTC; CDR3aa: CASSRPGPNAYEQYF
abundance: NA; v_gene: TRBV30; j_gene: TRBJ2-1; d_gene: NA; CDR3nt: TGTGCCTGGAGTCCGATGTTTACGGCTGAGCAGTTCTTC; CDR3aa: CAWSPMFTAEQFF
abundance: NA; v_gene: TRBV11-3; j_gene: TRBJ2-5; d_gene: TRBD1; CDR3nt: TGTGCCAGCAGCTCACAGGGGGCCGGGGAGACCCAGTACTTC; CDR3aa: CASSSQGAGETQYF
abundance: NA; v_gene: TRBV30; j_gene: TRBJ2-2; d_gene: NA; CDR3nt: TGTGCCTGGAGTGTTCAGGGGACGAACACCGGGGAGCTGTTTTTT; CDR3aa: CAWSVQGTNTGELFF
abundance: few; v_gene: TRBV10-2; j_gene: TRBJ1-6; d_gene: NA; CDR3nt: TGCGCCAGCAGTGCCGGGATACTCCTGAGCTCCTATAATTCACCCCTCCACTTT; CDR3aa: CASSAGILLSSYNSPLHF
abundance: NA; v_gene: TRBV7-3; j_gene: TRBJ1-2; d_gene: NA; CDR3nt: TGTGCCAGCAGCCCGACGTCGGGGGATGGCTACACCTTC; CDR3aa: CASSPTSGDGYTF
abundance: NA; v_gene: TRBV7-2; j_gene: TRBJ2-1; d_gene: TRBD2; CDR3nt: TGTGCCAGCAGTTTCCTCTGGACTAGCGGGGTGAGGAATGAGCAGTTCTTC; CDR3aa: CASSFLWTSGVRNEQFF
abundance: once; v_gene: TRBV4-2; j_gene: TRBJ2-1; d_gene: NA; CDR3nt: TGTGCCAGCAGCCAAGATTGGGGGGAGCCTGGCAATGAGCAGTTCTTC; CDR3aa: CASSQDWGEPGNEQFF
abundance: NA; v_gene: TRBV5-1; j_gene: TRBJ2-2; d_gene: NA; CDR3nt: TGCGCCAGCAGCTTGGGGGGACAGAACACCGGGGAGCTGTTTTTT; CDR3aa: CASSLGGQNTGELFF
abundance: NA; v_gene: TRBV4-3; j_gene: TRBJ2-7; d_gene: NA; CDR3nt: TGCGCCAGCAGCCCCGGGGTCTACTCCTACGAGCAGTACTTC; CDR3aa: CASSPGVYSYEQYF
abundance: NA; v_gene: TRBV9; j_gene: TRBJ1-2; d_gene: TRBD1; CDR3nt: TGTGCCAGCAGCCCCCGGGGACAGGGGGCGGCTGGCTACACCTTC; CDR3aa: CASSPRGQGAAGYTF
abundance: few; v_gene: TRBV20-1; j_gene: TRBJ1-2; d_gene: NA; CDR3nt: TGCAGTGTCACAGAATCTTGGGGCTACACCTTC; CDR3aa: CSVTESWGYTF
abundance: once; v_gene: TRBV5-1; j_gene: TRBJ2-5; d_gene: TRBD2; CDR3nt: TGCGCCAGCAGCGTACCGGGACTAGCGGGCCAAGAGACCCAGTACTTC; CDR3aa: CASSVPGLAGQETQYF
abundance: NA; v_gene: TRBV5-1; j_gene: TRBJ2-7; d_gene: NA; CDR3nt: TGCGCCAGCAGCTTGGGGATTACAGGCGAGCAGTACTTC; CDR3aa: CASSLGITGEQYF
abundance: NA; v_gene: TRBV5-4; j_gene: TRBJ2-3; d_gene: NA; CDR3nt: TGTGCCAGCAGCTTGGGAGGGTTCACAGATACGCAGTATTTT; CDR3aa: CASSLGGFTDTQYF